This T cell receptor (beta chain) was recovered during a study of Ad26.COV2.S vaccination and SARS-CoV-2 variants. Treatment here: around 19 received Ad26.COV2.S at low or high dose, single or two shots; several received placebo; per-sample allocation not given. Sampling was performed 63 days after the first vaccine or placebo injection. Profiled with immunoSEQ multiplex PCR; TCRdb holds only in-frame clones, not every one. The sample records about 460,000 clones, around 89% being singletons. This clone was seen just once. Germline CDR1 reads MNHEY; CDR2 reads SVGAGI. The CDR3 is made up of 14 amino acids. V was pared by 3 bases and J by 9 bases, with 12 bases between.

This receptor was obtained from a person between 18 and 65 years old who received the Ad26.COV2.S COVID-19 vaccine or a placebo. Sequenced material: peripheral blood, taken in a trial of Ad26.COV2.S vaccine versus placebo. This chain links TRBV6-5 with TRBJ1-6; maybe TRBD1 (5 bases). For the CDR3, the DNA is TGTGCCAGCAGTTATTCAGGGAGGTTTTCACCCCTCCACTTT. Amino acid sequence: CASSYSGRFSPLHF.